Following are 8 T cell receptor beta chains from one sample sequenced in a study of chemoradiotherapy in HPV16-positive cancers. Produced via immunoSEQ multiplex PCR; TCRdb's table is partial and in-frame only. The data hold about 11,000 clones, with under 80% observed a single time. Specimen collection occurred from a patient who underwent chemoradiotherapy. The receptors were gathered from a human donor with HPV-associated anogenital cancer.

The rearrangement links TRBV2 to TRBJ1-2; D not certain. From germline, CDR1 is SNHLY and CDR2 FYNNEI. The CDR3 totals 13 residues. V shed 7 bases and J shed 4 bases, with 13 bases lying between them. The CDR3 sequence is CASTGSPVYGYTF. The CDR3 DNA reads TGTGCCAGCACCGGGTCTCCCGTCTATGGCTACACCTTC.

The CDR3 here is CASSRARQGTEAFF. CDR3 nucleotide sequence: TGCGCCAGCAGCCGAGCAAGACAGGGGACTGAAGCTTTCTTT. The chain joins TRBV4-3 to TRBJ1-1; TRBD1 aligns across 8 bases. The germline V gene encodes CDR1 LGHNA and CDR2 YSLEER. After removal of 4 bases from V and 5 bases from J, the junction contained 6 bases not matched to a gene. CDR3 size: 14 residues.

The chain recombines TRBV5-6 with TRBJ2-7; 9 positions match TRBD1. This CDR3 has 14 residues. Germline-derived CDR1 and CDR2 are SGHDT and YYEEEE. The V segment lost 7 bases and the J segment 2 bases; nucleotides outside the gene matches: 7. The CDR3 reads CASALGTGTYEQYF. CDR3 nucleotides: TGTGCCAGCGCCCTCGGGACAGGGACCTACGAGCAGTACTTC.

This clone was seen a few times. The rearrangement uses TRBV4-1 and TRBJ2-5; 12 positions agree with TRBD2. Germline assignment: CDR1 MGHRA and CDR2 YSYEKL. The CDR3 is 17 amino acids. J gave up 1 base and V 6 bases, and 9 bases lay outside the gene matches. The CDR3 DNA is TGCGCCAGCAGTCCGACTAGCGGGGGCTCAACCCAAGAGACCCAGTACTTC. Translation gives CASSPTSGGSTQETQYF.

The J gene is TRBJ2-3, the V gene TRBV6-1, with TRBD2 matching over 10 bases. Trimming cost V 1 base and J 0 bases; bases outside gene matches: 7. From germline, CDR1 is MNHNS and CDR2 SASEGT. The CDR3 is 18 residues long. CDR3 nucleotides: TGTGCCAGCAGTGAAGGACTAGCGGGTTCCTCTAGCACAGATACGCAGTATTTT. Amino acid sequence: CASSEGLAGSSSTDTQYF.

The gene calls are TRBV29-1 and TRBJ1-1, with 9 bases that match TRBD1. CDR3 length: 14 residues. V was clipped by 5 bases and J by 4 bases; unmatched bases: 8. Looked up from germline, CDR1 is SQVTM and CDR2 is ANQGSEA. The CDR3 bases are TGCAGCGTTACCGACAGGGGGTCTCGCACTGAAGCTTTCTTT. Translated: CSVTDRGSRTEAFF.

The chain carries TRBV5-1 and TRBJ2-1, with TRBD2 matching over 9 bases. The V gene end was trimmed by 4 bases and the J gene end by 6 bases; junction bases not matched to a gene: 8. Germline CDR1 is SGHRS and CDR2 is YFSETQ. This CDR3 region has 15 residues. The CDR3, as DNA: TGCGCCAGCAGCGGATTAGCGGGGGCTTCCAATGAGCAGTTCTTC. Protein product: CASSGLAGASNEQFF. Variable domain in full (rest from reference TRBV5-1 and TRBJ2-1): KAGVTQTPRYLIKTRGQQVTLSCSPISGHRSVSWYQQTPGQGLQFLFEYFSETQRNKGNFPGRFSGRQFSNSRSEMNVSTLELGDSALYLCASSGLAGASNEQFFGPGTRLTVL.

V usage is TRBV7-8 and J usage is TRBJ1-1; 8 bases map to TRBD1. With V trimmed by 6 bases and J by 2 bases, 14 bases remained unmatched. CDR3 length equals 17 residues. Germline loops: CDR1 SGHVS, CDR2 FQNEAQ. The CDR3 loop is CASSQYQGARLNTEAFF. The CDR3 DNA sequence: TGTGCCAGCAGTCAATATCAGGGGGCCAGATTAAACACTGAAGCTTTCTTT.